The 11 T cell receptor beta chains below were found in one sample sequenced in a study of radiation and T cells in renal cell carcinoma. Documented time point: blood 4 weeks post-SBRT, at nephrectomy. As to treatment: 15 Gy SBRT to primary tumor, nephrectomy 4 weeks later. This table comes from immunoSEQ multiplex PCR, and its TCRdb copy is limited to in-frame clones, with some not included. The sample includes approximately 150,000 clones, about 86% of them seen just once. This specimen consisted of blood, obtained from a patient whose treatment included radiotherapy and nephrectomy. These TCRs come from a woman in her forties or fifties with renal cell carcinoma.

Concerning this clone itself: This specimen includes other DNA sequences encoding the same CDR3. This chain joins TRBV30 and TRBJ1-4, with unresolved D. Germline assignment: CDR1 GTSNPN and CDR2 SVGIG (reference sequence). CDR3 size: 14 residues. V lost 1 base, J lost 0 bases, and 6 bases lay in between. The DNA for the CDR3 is TGTGCCTGGAGTGGCGGGGCAACTAATGAAAAACTGTTTTTT. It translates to CAWSGGATNEKLFF.

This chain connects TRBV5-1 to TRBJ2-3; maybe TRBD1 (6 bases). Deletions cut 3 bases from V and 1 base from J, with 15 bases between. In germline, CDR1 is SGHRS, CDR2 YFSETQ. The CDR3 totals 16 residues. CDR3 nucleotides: TGCGCCAGCAGCTGGGGGAATCGACAGGGCACAGATACGCAGTATTTT. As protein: CASSWGNRQGTDTQYF.

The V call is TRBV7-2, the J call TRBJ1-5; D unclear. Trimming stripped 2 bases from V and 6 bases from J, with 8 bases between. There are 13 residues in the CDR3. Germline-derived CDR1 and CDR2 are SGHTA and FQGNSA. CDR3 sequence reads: CASSLTGSQPQHF. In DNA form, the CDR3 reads TGTGCCAGCAGCTTAACGGGTAGTCAGCCCCAGCATTTT.

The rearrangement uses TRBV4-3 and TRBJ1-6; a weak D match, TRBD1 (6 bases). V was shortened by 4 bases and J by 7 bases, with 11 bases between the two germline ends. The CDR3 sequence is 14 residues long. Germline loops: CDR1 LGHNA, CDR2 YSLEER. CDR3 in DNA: TGCGCCAGCAGCCTACAGGGAGGCAATTCACCCCTCCACTTT. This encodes CASSLQGGNSPLHF.

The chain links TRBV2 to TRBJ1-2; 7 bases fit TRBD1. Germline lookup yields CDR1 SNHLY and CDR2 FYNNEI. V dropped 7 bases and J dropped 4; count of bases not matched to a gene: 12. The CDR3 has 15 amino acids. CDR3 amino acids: CASTRDRELFYGYTF. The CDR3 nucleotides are TGTGCCAGCACCCGAGACAGGGAGTTGTTCTATGGCTACACCTTC.

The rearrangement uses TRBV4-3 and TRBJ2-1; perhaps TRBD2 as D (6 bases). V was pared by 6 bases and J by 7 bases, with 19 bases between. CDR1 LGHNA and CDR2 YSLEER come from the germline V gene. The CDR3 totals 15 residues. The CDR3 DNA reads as TGCGCCAGCAGTCTAAGTGTTGGGGGGTGGAATGAGCAGTTCTTC. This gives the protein CASSLSVGGWNEQFF.

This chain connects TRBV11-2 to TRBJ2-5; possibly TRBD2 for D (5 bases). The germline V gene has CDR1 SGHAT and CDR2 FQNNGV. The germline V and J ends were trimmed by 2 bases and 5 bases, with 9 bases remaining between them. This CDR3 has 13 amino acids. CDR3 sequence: CASSLSGWETQYF. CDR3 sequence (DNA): TGTGCCAGCAGCTTATCGGGATGGGAGACCCAGTACTTC.

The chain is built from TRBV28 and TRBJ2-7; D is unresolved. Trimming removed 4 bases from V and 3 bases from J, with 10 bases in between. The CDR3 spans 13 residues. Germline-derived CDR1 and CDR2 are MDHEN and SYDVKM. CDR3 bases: TGTGCCAGCAGTTGGGGTAAAGACTACGAGCAGTACTTC. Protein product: CASSWGKDYEQYF.

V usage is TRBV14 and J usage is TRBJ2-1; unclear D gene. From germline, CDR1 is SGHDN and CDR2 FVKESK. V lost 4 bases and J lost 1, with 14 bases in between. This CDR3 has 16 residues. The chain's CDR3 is CASSPGRTISYNEQFF. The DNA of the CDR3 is TGTGCCAGCAGCCCCGGACGTACGATATCCTACAATGAGCAGTTCTTC. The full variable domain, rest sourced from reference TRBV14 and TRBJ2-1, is EAGVTQFPSHSVIEKGQTVTLRCDPISGHDNLYWYRRVMGKEIKFLLHFVKESKQDESGMPNNRFLAERTGGTYSTLKVQPAELEDSGVYFCASSPGRTISYNEQFFGPGTRLTVL.

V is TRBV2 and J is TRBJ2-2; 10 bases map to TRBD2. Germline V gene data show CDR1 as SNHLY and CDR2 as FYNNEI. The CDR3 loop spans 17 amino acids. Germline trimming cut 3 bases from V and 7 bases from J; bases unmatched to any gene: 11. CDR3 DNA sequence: TGTGCCAGCAGTGAGCCTAGCGGGGGTAGCTTAGTCGGGGAGCTGTTTTTT. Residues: CASSEPSGGSLVGELFF.

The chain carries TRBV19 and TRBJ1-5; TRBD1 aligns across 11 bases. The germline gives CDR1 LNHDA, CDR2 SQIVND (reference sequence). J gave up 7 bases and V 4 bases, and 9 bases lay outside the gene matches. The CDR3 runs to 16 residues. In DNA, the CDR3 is TGTGCCAGTAGTAATGAAGGACAGGGGGCCGGGCAGCCCCAGCATTTT. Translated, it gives CASSNEGQGAGQPQHF.